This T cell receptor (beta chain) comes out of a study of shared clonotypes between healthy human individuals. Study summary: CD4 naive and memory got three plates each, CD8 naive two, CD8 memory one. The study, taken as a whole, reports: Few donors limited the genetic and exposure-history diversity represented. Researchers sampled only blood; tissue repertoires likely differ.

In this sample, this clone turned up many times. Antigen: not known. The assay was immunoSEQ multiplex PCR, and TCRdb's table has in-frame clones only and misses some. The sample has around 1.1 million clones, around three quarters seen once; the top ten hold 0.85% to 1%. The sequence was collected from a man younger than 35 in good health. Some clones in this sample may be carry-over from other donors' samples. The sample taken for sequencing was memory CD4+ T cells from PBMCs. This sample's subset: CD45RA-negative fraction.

CDR3: CASTIIGAYEQYF. CDR3 nucleotide sequence: TGTGCCAGCACCATTATTGGGGCCTACGAGCAGTACTTC. V and J are TRBV13 and TRBJ2-7; D remains unclear. This CDR3 has 13 residues. CDR1 is PRHDT and CDR2 is FYEKMQ in the germline V gene (reference sequence). Trimming took off 7 bases at V and 2 bases at J, with 12 bases between the two ends.